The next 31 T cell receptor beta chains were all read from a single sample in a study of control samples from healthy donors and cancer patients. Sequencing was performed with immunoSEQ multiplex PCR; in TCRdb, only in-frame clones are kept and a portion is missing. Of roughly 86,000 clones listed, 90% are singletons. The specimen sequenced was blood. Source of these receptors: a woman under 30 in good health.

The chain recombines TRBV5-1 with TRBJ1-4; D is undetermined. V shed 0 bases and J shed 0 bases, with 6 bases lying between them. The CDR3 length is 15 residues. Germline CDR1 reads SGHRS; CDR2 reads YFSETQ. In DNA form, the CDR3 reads TGCGCCAGCAGCTTGGGCGGGACAACTAATGAAAAACTGTTTTTT. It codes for CASSLGGTTNEKLFF.

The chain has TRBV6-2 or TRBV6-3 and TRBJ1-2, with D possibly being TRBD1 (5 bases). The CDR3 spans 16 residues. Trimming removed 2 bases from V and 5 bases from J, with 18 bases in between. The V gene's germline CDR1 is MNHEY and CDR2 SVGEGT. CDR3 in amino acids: CASSYGRAGQFYGYTF. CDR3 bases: TGTGCCAGCAGTTACGGCAGGGCTGGGCAGTTTTATGGCTACACCTTC.

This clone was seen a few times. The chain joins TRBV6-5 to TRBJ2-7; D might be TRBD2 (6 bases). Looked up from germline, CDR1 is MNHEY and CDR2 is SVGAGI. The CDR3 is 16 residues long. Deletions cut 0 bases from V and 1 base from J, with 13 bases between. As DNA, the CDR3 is TGTGCCAGCAGTTACTCATCGGGGAGGATATCCTACGAGCAGTACTTC. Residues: CASSYSSGRISYEQYF.

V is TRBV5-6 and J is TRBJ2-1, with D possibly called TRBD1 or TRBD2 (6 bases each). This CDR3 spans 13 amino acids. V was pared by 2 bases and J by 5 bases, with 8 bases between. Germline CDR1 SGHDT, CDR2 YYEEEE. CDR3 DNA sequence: TGTGCCAGCAGCTTCCGGGGGCACAATGAGCAGTTCTTC. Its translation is CASSFRGHNEQFF.

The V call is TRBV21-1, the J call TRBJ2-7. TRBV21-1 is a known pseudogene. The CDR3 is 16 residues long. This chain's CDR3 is CASSKRVVGYGYEQYF. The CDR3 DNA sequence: TGTGCCAGCAGCAAACGTGTAGTAGGGTACGGCTACGAGCAGTACTTC.

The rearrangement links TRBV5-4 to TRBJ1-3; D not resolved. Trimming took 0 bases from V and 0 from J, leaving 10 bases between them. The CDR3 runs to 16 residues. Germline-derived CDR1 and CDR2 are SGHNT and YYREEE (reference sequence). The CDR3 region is CASSLEGAASGNTIYF. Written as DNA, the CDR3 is TGTGCCAGCAGCTTGGAAGGAGCAGCCTCTGGAAACACCATATATTTT.

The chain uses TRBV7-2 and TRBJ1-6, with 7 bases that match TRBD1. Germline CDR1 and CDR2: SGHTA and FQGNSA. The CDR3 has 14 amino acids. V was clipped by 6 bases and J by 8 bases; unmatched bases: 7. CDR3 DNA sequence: TGTGCCAGCAGTCCCGACAGGGCATATTCACCCCTCCACTTT. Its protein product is CASSPDRAYSPLHF. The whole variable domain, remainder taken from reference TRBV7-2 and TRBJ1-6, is GAGVSQSPSNKVTEKGKDVELRCDPISGHTALYWYRQSLGQGLEFLIYFQGNSAPDKSGLPSDRFSAERTGGSVSTLTIQRTQQEDSAVYLCASSPDRAYSPLHFGNGTRLTVT.

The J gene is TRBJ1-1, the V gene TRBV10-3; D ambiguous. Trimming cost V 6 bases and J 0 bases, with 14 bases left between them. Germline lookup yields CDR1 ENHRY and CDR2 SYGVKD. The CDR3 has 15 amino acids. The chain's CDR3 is CAISPSLNMNTEAFF. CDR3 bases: TGTGCCATCAGCCCCAGCCTTAACATGAACACTGAAGCTTTCTTT.

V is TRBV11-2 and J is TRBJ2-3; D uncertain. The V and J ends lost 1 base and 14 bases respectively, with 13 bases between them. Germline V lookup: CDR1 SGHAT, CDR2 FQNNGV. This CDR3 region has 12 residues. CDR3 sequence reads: CASSLGSRRGYF. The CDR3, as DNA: TGTGCCAGCAGCTTAGGTTCGAGACGCGGGTATTTT. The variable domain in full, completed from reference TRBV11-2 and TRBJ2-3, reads EAGVAQSPRYKIIEKRQSVAFWCNPISGHATLYWYQQILGQGPKLLIQFQNNGVVDDSQLPKDRFSAERLKGVDSTLKIQPAKLEDSAVYLCASSLGSRRGYFGPGTRLTVL.

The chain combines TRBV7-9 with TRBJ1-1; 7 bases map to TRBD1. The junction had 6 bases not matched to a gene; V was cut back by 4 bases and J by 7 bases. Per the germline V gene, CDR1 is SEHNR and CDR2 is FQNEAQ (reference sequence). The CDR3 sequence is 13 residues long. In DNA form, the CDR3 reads TGTGCCAGCAGCTATGTTGACAGGGATGAAGCTTTCTTT. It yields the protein CASSYVDRDEAFF.

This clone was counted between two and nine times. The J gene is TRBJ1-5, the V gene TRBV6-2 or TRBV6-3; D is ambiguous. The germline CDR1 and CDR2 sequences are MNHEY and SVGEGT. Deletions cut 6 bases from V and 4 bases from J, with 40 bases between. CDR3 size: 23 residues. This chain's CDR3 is CASSQLVRARPPLQTSINQPQHF. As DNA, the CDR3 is TGTGCCAGCAGCCAATTGGTGAGGGCGCGCCCCCCCCTTCAAACGTCCATTAATCAGCCCCAGCATTTT.

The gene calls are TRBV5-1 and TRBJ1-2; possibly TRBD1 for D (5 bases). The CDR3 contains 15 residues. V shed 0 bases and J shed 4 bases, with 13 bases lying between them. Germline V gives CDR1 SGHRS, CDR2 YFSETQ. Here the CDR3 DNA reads TGCGCCAGCAGCTTGGACCACGAAACAGGCTATGGCTACACCTTC. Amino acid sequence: CASSLDHETGYGYTF. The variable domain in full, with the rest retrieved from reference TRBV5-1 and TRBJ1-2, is KAGVTQTPRYLIKTRGQQVTLSCSPISGHRSVSWYQQTPGQGLQFLFEYFSETQRNKGNFPGRFSGRQFSNSRSEMNVSTLELGDSALYLCASSLDHETGYGYTFGSGTRLTVV.

The CDR3 DNA reads as TGTGCCAGCAGTGACGTGGGTCGGGGAGAGACCCAGTACTTC. This translates into CASSDVGRGETQYF. The J gene is TRBJ2-5, the V gene TRBV6-1; possibly TRBD2 for D (5 bases). V lost 3 bases and J 4 bases, leaving 12 bases between the germline ends. The CDR3 sequence is 14 residues long. Germline V gene data show CDR1 as MNHNS and CDR2 as SASEGT.

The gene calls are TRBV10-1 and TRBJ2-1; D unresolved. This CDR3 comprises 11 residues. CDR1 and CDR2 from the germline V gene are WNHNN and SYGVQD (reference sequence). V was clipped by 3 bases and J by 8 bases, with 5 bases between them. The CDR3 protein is CASSDSDEQFF. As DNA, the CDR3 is TGCGCCAGCAGTGACAGCGATGAGCAGTTCTTC.

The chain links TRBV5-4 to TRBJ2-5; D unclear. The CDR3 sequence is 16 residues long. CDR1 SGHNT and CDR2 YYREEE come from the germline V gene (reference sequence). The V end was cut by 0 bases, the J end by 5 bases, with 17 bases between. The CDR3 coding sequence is TGTGCCAGCAGCTTGGATCTTGAGTCAGGCGAGGAGACCCAGTACTTC. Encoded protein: CASSLDLESGEETQYF.

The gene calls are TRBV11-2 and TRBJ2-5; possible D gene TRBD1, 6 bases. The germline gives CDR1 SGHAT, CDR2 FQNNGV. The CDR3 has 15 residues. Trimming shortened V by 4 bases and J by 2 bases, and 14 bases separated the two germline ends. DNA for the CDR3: TGTGCCAGCAGCTCCTTTGGACAGAAACAAGAGACCCAGTACTTC. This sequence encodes CASSSFGQKQETQYF.

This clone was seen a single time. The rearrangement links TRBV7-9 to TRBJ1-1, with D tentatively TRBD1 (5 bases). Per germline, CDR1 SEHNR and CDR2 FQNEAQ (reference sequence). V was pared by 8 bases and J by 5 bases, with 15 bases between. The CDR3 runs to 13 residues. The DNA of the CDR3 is TGTGCCAGCGGGTGGGGGTTTGGTACTGAAGCTTTCTTT. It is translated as CASGWGFGTEAFF.

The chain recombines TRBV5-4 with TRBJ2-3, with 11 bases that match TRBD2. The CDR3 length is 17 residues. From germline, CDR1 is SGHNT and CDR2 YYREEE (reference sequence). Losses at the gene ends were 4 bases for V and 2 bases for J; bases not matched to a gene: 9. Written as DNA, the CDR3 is TGTGCCAGCAGCACACCCGGGACTAGCGGACTCACAGATACGCAGTATTTT. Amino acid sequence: CASSTPGTSGLTDTQYF.

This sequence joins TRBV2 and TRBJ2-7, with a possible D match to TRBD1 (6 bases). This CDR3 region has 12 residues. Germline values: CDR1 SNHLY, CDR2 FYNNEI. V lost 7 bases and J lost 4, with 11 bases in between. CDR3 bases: TGTGCCAGCATTAGGGACAATTACGAGCAGTACTTC. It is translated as CASIRDNYEQYF.

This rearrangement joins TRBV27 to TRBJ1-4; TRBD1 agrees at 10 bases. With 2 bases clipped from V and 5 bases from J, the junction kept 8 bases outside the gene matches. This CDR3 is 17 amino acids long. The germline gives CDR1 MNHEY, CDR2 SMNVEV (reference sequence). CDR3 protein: CASSLKRQGAFNEKLFF. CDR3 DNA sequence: TGTGCCAGCAGTTTAAAAAGACAGGGGGCCTTCAATGAAAAACTGTTTTTT.

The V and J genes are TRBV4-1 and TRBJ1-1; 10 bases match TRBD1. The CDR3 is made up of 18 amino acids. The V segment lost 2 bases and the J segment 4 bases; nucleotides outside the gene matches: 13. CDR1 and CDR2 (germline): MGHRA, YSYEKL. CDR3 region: CASSQFFRTGGIGTEAFF. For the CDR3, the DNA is TGCGCCAGCAGCCAATTCTTCCGGACAGGGGGGATCGGCACTGAAGCTTTCTTT.

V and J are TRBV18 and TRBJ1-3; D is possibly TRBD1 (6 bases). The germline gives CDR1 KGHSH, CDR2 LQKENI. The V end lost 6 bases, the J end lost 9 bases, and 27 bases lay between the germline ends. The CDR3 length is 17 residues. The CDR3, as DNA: TGTGCCAGCTCTCCTGGGATAACAGGGCCCCTTGTCGGCACCATATATTTT. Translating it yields CASSPGITGPLVGTIYF. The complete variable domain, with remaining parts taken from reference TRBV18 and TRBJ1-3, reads NAGVMQNPRHLVRRRGQEARLRCSPMKGHSHVYWYRQLPEEGLKFMVYLQKENIIDESGMPKERFSAEFPKEGPSILRIQQVVRGDSAAYFCASSPGITGPLVGTIYFGEGSWLTVV.

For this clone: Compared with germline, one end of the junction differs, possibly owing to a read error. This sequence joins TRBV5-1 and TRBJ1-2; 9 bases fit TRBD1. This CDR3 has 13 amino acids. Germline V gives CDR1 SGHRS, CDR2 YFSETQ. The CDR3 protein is CASSPRQGEHNFF. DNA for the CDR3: TGCGCCAGCAGCCCGAGACAGGGGGAGCACAATTTCTTC. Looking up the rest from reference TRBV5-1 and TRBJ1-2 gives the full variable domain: KAGVTQTPRYLIKTRGQQVTLSCSPISGHRSVSWYQQTPGQGLQFLFEYFSETQRNKGNFPGRFSGRQFSNSRSEMNVSTLELGDSALYLCASSPRQGEHNFFGSGTRLTVV.

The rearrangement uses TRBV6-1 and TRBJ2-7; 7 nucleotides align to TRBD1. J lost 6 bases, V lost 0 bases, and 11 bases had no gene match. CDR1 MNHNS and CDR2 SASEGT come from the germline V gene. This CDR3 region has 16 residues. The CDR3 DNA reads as TGTGCCAGCAGTGAAGCGCAAATCTACAGGGGCGGCGAGCAGTACTTC. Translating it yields CASSEAQIYRGGEQYF.

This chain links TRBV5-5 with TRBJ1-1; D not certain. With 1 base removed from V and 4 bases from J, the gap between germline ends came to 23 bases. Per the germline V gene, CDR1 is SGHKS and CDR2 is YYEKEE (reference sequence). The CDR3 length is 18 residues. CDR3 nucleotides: TGTGCCAGCAGCTTGAACCAGCCTTCAGCCCTGGTCGGCACTGAAGCTTTCTTT. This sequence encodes CASSLNQPSALVGTEAFF.

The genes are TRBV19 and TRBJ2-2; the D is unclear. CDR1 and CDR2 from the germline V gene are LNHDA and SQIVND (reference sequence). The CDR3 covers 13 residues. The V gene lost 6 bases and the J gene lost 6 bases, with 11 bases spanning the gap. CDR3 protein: CASSLISPGELFF. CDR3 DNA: TGTGCCAGTAGCCTAATATCCCCCGGGGAGCTGTTTTTT.

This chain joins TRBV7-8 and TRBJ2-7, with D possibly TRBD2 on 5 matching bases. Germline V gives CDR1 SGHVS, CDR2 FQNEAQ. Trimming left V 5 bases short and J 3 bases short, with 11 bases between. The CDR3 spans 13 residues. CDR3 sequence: CASSTVGIYEQYF. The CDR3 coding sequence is TGTGCCAGCAGCACGGTCGGGATCTACGAGCAGTACTTC. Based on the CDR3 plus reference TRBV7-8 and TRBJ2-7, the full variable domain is GAGVSQSPRYKVAKRGQDVALRCDPISGHVSLFWYQQALGQGPEFLTYFQNEAQLDKSGLPSDRFFAERPEGSVSTLKIQRTQQEDSAVYLCASSTVGIYEQYFGPGTRLTVT.

CDR3 bases: TGTGCCAGCAGTTACGGACAGGGGAATTCACCCCTCCACTTT. Amino acids: CASSYGQGNSPLHF. The chain carries TRBV6-5 and TRBJ1-6; 9 nucleotides align to TRBD1. V lost 2 bases to trimming and J lost 7 bases; unmatched junction nucleotides: 0. This CDR3 region has 14 residues. Germline lookup yields CDR1 MNHEY and CDR2 SVGAGI.

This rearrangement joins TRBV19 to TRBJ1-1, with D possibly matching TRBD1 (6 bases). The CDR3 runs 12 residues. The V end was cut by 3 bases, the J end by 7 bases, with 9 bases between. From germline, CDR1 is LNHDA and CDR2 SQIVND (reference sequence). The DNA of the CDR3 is TGTGCCAGTAGTATTGGACAGCTTGAAGCTTTCTTT. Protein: CASSIGQLEAFF.

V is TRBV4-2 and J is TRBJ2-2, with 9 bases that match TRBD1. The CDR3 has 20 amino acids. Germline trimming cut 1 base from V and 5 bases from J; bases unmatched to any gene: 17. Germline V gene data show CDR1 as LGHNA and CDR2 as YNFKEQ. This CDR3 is CASSQGLIFLDRGKTGELFF. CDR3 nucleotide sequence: TGTGCCAGCAGCCAAGGCCTTATCTTCCTCGACAGGGGGAAGACCGGGGAGCTGTTTTTT.

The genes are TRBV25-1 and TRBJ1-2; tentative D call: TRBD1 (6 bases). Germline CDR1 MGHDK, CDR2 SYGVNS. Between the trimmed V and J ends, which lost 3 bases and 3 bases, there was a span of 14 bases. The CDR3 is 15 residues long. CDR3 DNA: TGTGCCAGCAGTGACGGGACAAGTGGGGACTATGGCTACACCTTC. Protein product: CASSDGTSGDYGYTF.